A selection of T cell receptor beta chains follows, all from one sample in a study of T cell changes during pregnancy in multiple sclerosis. Sequencing used immunoSEQ multiplex PCR; TCRdb keeps in-frame clones, though not all of them. The sample has around 88,000 clones, roughly 92% seen once. This sample comprised peripheral blood, obtained in the first trimester of pregnancy. These receptors originate from a female donor with multiple sclerosis, enrolled in a pregnancy study. Each CDR3 is given with its conserved first and last residue. The D gene is left open where the match is weak. Clone size is not always given. Where it is, it says once, few, many or a class for expanded clones.

d_gene	v_gene	abundance	j_gene	len	CDR3aa	CDR3nt
TRBD2	TRBV30	NA	TRBJ2-5	15	CAWRFGTSGQETQYF	TGTGCCTGGAGATTCGGGACTAGCGGACAAGAGACCCAGTACTTC
TRBD1	TRBV2	NA	TRBJ2-6	16	CASIGQGSSGANVLTF	TGTGCCAGCATCGGACAGGGCTCGTCTGGGGCCAACGTCCTGACTTTC
TRBD2	TRBV4-3	NA	TRBJ2-5	15	CASSHGGGGVETQYF	TGCGCCAGCAGCCACGGGGGCGGGGGGGTGGAGACCCAGTACTTC
NA	TRBV30	NA	TRBJ2-3	15	CAWSVGAASTDTQYF	TGTGCCTGGAGTGTAGGGGCGGCTAGCACAGATACGCAGTATTTT
NA	TRBV20-1	NA	TRBJ2-7	11	CRPGQLYEQYF	TGCAGACCGGGACAACTTTACGAGCAGTACTTC
TRBD1	TRBV5-4	NA	TRBJ1-3	14	CASSQQGAGNTIYF	TGTGCCAGCAGCCAACAGGGGGCTGGAAACACCATATATTTT
TRBD1	TRBV6-5	NA	TRBJ1-1	15	CASSSTGGERREAFF	TGTGCCAGCAGTTCCACAGGGGGCGAAAGGAGGGAAGCTTTCTTT
TRBD1	TRBV27	NA	TRBJ2-7	14	CASRSDRGPYEQYF	TGTGCCAGCAGATCGGACAGGGGGCCCTACGAGCAGTACTTC
TRBD2	TRBV18	NA	TRBJ2-7	19	CASSPLGPPTSGGIYEQYF	TGTGCCAGCTCACCGTTGGGCCCCCCTACTAGCGGGGGGATCTACGAGCAGTACTTC
TRBD2	TRBV4-1	NA	TRBJ2-1	16	CASSQWTSGAYNEQFF	TGCGCCAGCAGCCAATGGACTAGCGGAGCCTACAATGAGCAGTTCTTC
NA	TRBV30	NA	TRBJ2-4	14	CAWSTSGAKNIQYF	TGTGCCTGGTCTACTTCGGGGGCCAAAAACATTCAGTACTTC
TRBD2	TRBV19	NA	TRBJ2-7	22	CASSIGWLAGKLTSLPNYEQYF	TGTGCCAGTAGTATAGGTTGGCTAGCGGGAAAGTTAACTTCCCTACCCAACTACGAGCAGTACTTC
NA	TRBV27	NA	TRBJ2-7	12	CASSQGDYEQYF	TGTGCCAGCAGTCAAGGAGACTACGAGCAGTACTTC
TRBD1	TRBV5-1	once	TRBJ2-7	13	CASSRDRVAEQYF	TGCGCCAGCAGCAGGGACAGGGTAGCCGAGCAGTACTTC
TRBD1	TRBV11-2	NA	TRBJ1-1	14	CASSLGPGGTEAFF	TGTGCCAGCAGCTTAGGTCCAGGGGGCACTGAAGCTTTCTTT
NA	TRBV15	NA	TRBJ2-3	17	CATSRVGGGEVTDTQYF	TGTGCCACCAGCAGAGTTGGGGGGGGCGAGGTCACAGATACGCAGTATTTT
NA	TRBV6-5	NA	TRBJ2-7	14	CASSPLRSSYEQYF	TGTGCCAGCAGTCCGCTTCGCAGCTCCTACGAGCAGTACTTC
TRBD1	TRBV7-9	NA	TRBJ1-1	12	CASSTGQIEAFF	TGTGCCAGCAGCACGGGACAGATTGAAGCTTTCTTT
NA	TRBV9	NA	TRBJ1-2	18	CASSDPTGHISGTHGYTF	TGTGCCAGCAGCGATCCCACGGGACACATTTCCGGGACACATGGCTACACCTTC
NA	TRBV5-1	NA	TRBJ1-1	18	CASSLMSGQGVRNTEAFF	TGCGCCAGCAGCTTGATGTCCGGGCAGGGCGTACGGAACACTGAAGCTTTCTTT
NA	TRBV28	NA	TRBJ1-3	16	CASSPQEGLSGNTIYF	TGTGCCAGCAGCCCCCAAGAGGGACTCTCTGGAAACACCATATATTTT
NA	TRBV5-6	once	TRBJ2-7	16	CASSFGLAQRPYEQYF	TGTGCCAGCAGCTTTGGCCTAGCGCAGAGGCCCTACGAGCAGTACTTC
TRBD2	TRBV9	NA	TRBJ2-1	15	CASSLSGNSYNEQFF	TGTGCCAGCAGCCTAAGCGGGAACTCCTACAATGAGCAGTTCTTC
NA	TRBV19	NA	TRBJ2-4	16	CASSMQGRLAKNIQYF	TGTGCCAGTAGTATGCAAGGAAGACTAGCCAAAAACATTCAGTACTTC
TRBD1	TRBV11-3	NA	TRBJ1-1	13	CASSFRGHTEAFF	TGTGCCAGCAGCTTCAGGGGGCACACTGAAGCTTTCTTT
NA	TRBV5-1	NA	TRBJ2-2	16	CASSPWDKINTGELFF	TGCGCCAGCAGCCCCTGGGACAAAATTAACACCGGGGAGCTGTTTTTT
NA	TRBV2	NA	TRBJ2-3	12	CASTTGSDTQYF	TGTGCCAGCACCACAGGGTCAGATACGCAGTATTTT
TRBD1	TRBV9	NA	TRBJ1-2	16	CASSTSSIQGGYGYTF	TGTGCCAGCAGCACCTCAAGCATCCAGGGGGGCTATGGCTACACCTTC
NA	TRBV28	NA	TRBJ1-1	14	CASREQVGHTEAFF	TGTGCCAGCAGAGAACAGGTGGGCCACACTGAAGCTTTCTTT
NA	TRBV4-2	NA	TRBJ1-2	14	CASSQAPENYGYTF	TGTGCCAGCAGCCAAGCACCGGAGAACTATGGCTACACCTTC
NA	TRBV15	NA	TRBJ2-1	16	CATSRYSADPDNEQFF	TGTGCCACCAGCAGATACTCTGCGGATCCGGACAATGAGCAGTTCTTC
NA	TRBV6-5	NA	TRBJ1-5	13	CASSYSRDLPQHF	TGTGCCAGCAGTTATTCCAGGGATCTGCCCCAGCATTTT
TRBD1	TRBV7-9	NA	TRBJ2-7	13	CASSWDRRGEQYF	TGTGCCAGCAGCTGGGACAGGCGGGGCGAGCAGTACTTC
NA	TRBV6-5	once	TRBJ2-7	14	CASSSTARFYEQYF	TGTGCCAGCAGTTCGACAGCAAGATTCTACGAGCAGTACTTC
NA	TRBV19	NA	TRBJ1-5	16	CASKTTGRWSNQPQHF	TGTGCCAGTAAGACGACAGGACGATGGAGCAATCAGCCCCAGCATTTT
TRBD1	TRBV15	once	TRBJ2-3	16	CATSRDLRGQYQTQYF	TGTGCCACCAGCAGAGATCTAAGGGGGCAGTATCAAACGCAGTATTTT
NA	TRBV4-1	NA	TRBJ1-3	13	CASSPLPGNTIYF	TGCGCCAGCAGCCCCCTCCCTGGAAACACCATATATTTT
TRBD2	TRBV28	NA	TRBJ2-4	19	CASSLPYLAGGLAKNIQYF	TGTGCCAGCAGTTTACCCTATCTAGCGGGAGGGCTTGCCAAAAACATTCAGTACTTC
TRBD1	TRBV9	once	TRBJ1-2	18	CASSALGDRRLENYGYTF	TGTGCCAGCAGCGCCCTCGGGGACAGGAGGCTAGAAAACTATGGCTACACCTTC
TRBD2	TRBV7-3	NA	TRBJ2-7	15	CASSEKGGRGYEQYF	TGTGCCAGCAGCGAAAAAGGCGGGAGGGGCTACGAGCAGTACTTC
NA	TRBV6-4	NA	TRBJ2-1	13	CASSDTGMNEQFF	TGTGCCAGCAGTGACACAGGGATGAATGAGCAGTTCTTC
TRBD2	TRBV7-3	NA	TRBJ2-7	13	CASSLGQRDQQYF	TGTGCCAGCAGCTTAGGGCAGCGGGACCAGCAGTACTTC
NA	TRBV25-1	NA	TRBJ2-4	15	CASSEFRDKGNIQYF	TGTGCCAGCAGTGAGTTCCGGGACAAGGGAAACATTCAGTACTTC
NA	TRBV11-2	NA	TRBJ2-7	13	CASGLLLAYEQYF	TGTGCCAGCGGGCTCCTACTAGCCTACGAGCAGTACTTC
NA	TRBV6-1	NA	TRBJ2-1	13	CASSELEGGEQFF	TGTGCCAGCAGTGAACTAGAAGGGGGTGAGCAGTTCTTC
TRBD2	TRBV7-9	NA	TRBJ2-3	16	CASSPLATSGTDTQYF	TGTGCCAGCAGTCCTCTGGCGACTAGCGGGACAGATACGCAGTATTTT